This record covers a single T cell receptor (beta chain). RNA transcripts were the template for amplifying TCR beta CDR3 regions. TCR CDR3 underwent first-round RT-PCR with the HTBI primer set. MiXCR, applied by TCRdb to the multiplex PCR reads, yields one record per CDR3 protein. Here the sample spans roughly 500,000 distinct CDR3 sequences, around 43% being singletons. This sample stems from a study of T cells in Graves' hyperthyroidism and ophthalmopathy. This CDR3 has 15 residues. With 4 bases removed from V and 3 bases from J, the gap between germline ends came to 14 bases. The V gene's germline CDR1 is LNHNV and CDR2 YYDKDF (reference sequence).

This sequence originates from an adult woman with Graves' disease, either hyperthyroidism or ophthalmopathy (not recorded which). Sequenced sample: peripheral blood or thyroid tissue (not recorded which). The chain recombines TRBV15 with TRBJ2-3; D may correspond to TRBD1 or TRBD2 (6 bases each). CDR3 region: CATSKVQGRTDTQYF. The CDR3 DNA reads as TGTGCCACCAGCAAGGTGCAGGGGAGGACAGATACGCAGTATTTT.